Following are 32 T cell receptor beta chains from one sample sequenced in a study of blood T cell repertoires in COVID-19 (dated by TCRdb to about 2020). Library prep was done by the immunoSEQ multiplex PCR assay. Held by TCRdb, this immuneACCESS table contains in-frame sequences only and omits some clones. Under half of the omission traces to an unresolved V gene where checked; the cause of the rest is unknown. Counted in this sample were approximately 170,000 clones; 79% of them appeared once. Together, the top ten hold roughly 19% of the sample. The sample consisted of PBMCs or T cells enriched from blood (not recorded which). Receptors originate from a woman aged 70 to 79 in a cohort exposed to, infected with or recovered from COVID-19 (not recorded which).

The chain carries TRBV28 and TRBJ2-7; D is uncertain. Trimming removed 2 bases at V and 8 bases at J, with 10 bases between. The germline V gene encodes CDR1 MDHEN and CDR2 SYDVKM. The CDR3 is made up of 12 amino acids. This chain's CDR3 is CASSLGSRKQYF. In nucleotides, the CDR3 is TGTGCCAGCAGTTTAGGTTCCAGGAAGCAGTACTTC.

This clone was seen a single time. The gene calls are TRBV7-9 and TRBJ2-5; 12 positions match TRBD2. Germline CDR1 is SEHNR and CDR2 is FQNEAQ (reference sequence). The CDR3 has 17 amino acids. Trimming took 2 bases from V and 4 from J; bases not matched to a gene: 8. The CDR3 DNA reads TGTGCCAGCAGCTTACGACGGACTAGCGGGAAAGGAGAGACCCAGTACTTC. This encodes CASSLRRTSGKGETQYF. Full variable domain (rest looked up from reference TRBV7-9 and TRBJ2-5): DTGVSQNPRHKITKRGQNVTFRCDPISEHNRLYWYRQTLGQGPEFLTYFQNEAQLEKSRLLSDRFSAERPKGSFSTLEIQRTEQGDSAMYLCASSLRRTSGKGETQYFGPGTRLLVL.

V gene TRBV5-5 combines with J gene TRBJ2-3, with D perhaps matching TRBD2 (6 bases). V was cut by 1 base and J by 4 bases, with 16 bases left in between. The CDR3 has 16 amino acids. Germline values: CDR1 SGHKS, CDR2 YYEKEE (reference sequence). The CDR3 bases are TGTGCCAGCAGCTTGCTAGCGAAGCAAGGCGCAGATACGCAGTATTTT. This encodes CASSLLAKQGADTQYF.

This CDR3 is CASRPQGGQWGYTF. The CDR3 DNA follows: TGCGCCAGCAGGCCCCAGGGGGGACAATGGGGCTACACCTTC. The chain uses TRBV4-1 and TRBJ1-2; TRBD1 matches at 7 bases. Germline loops: CDR1 MGHRA, CDR2 YSYEKL. The CDR3 sequence is 14 residues long. Trimming at V came to 6 bases and at J to 8 bases, leaving 12 bases not matched to a gene.

This rearrangement joins TRBV18 to TRBJ2-7, with 15 bases fitting TRBD2. The CDR3 totals 16 residues. Germline CDR1 KGHSH, CDR2 LQKENI. Unmatched junction bases numbered 6, after V lost 3 bases and J lost 6 bases. The CDR3, as DNA: TGTGCCAGCTCACCCCGGACTAGCGGGAGGGCCTCCGAGCAGTACTTC. This gives the protein CASSPRTSGRASEQYF.

J is TRBJ1-1 and V is TRBV2; 7 bases are shared with TRBD1. Trimming at V came to 6 bases and at J to 11 bases, leaving 15 bases not matched to a gene. CDR3 length equals 14 residues. Germline loops: CDR1 SNHLY, CDR2 FYNNEI. CDR3 in DNA: TGTGCCAGCAGACTTAGGACAGGCGCGGGGAAGGCTTTCTTT. Residues: CASRLRTGAGKAFF. The full variable domain, completed using reference TRBV2 and TRBJ1-1, is EPEVTQTPSHQVTQMGQEVILRCVPISNHLYFYWYRQILGQKVEFLVSFYNNEISEKSEIFDDQFSVERPDGSNFTLKIRSTKLEDSAMYFCASRLRTGAGKAFFGQGTRLTVV.

The chain couples TRBV21-1 to TRBJ2-1; the table names TRBD2, a call not compared with the DNA. TRBV21-1 is noted as a pseudogene. CDR3 length: 12 residues. The CDR3 loop reads CAMSWRDDEQFF. CDR3 DNA sequence: TGTGCCATGTCCTGGAGGGACGATGAGCAGTTCTTC.

The chain recombines TRBV28 with TRBJ2-5; 9 positions match TRBD2. This CDR3 region has 18 residues. Trimming removed 6 bases from V and 1 base from J; junction bases left unmatched: 15. Looked up from germline, CDR1 is MDHEN and CDR2 is SYDVKM. CDR3 amino acids: CASRGRGIAGAFQETQYF. The CDR3 DNA sequence: TGTGCCAGCAGAGGGAGGGGGATAGCGGGAGCTTTCCAAGAGACCCAGTACTTC. The full variable domain, its missing parts supplied by reference TRBV28 and TRBJ2-5, is DVKVTQSSRYLVKRTGEKVFLECVQDMDHENMFWYRQDPGLGLRLIYFSYDVKMKEKGDIPEGYSVSREKKERFSLILESASTNQTSMYLCASRGRGIAGAFQETQYFGPGTRLLVL.

The DNA of the CDR3 is TGTGCCAGCTCACCGACAGGGGCACACGATGGCTACACCTTC. It codes for CASSPTGAHDGYTF. This rearrangement joins TRBV18 to TRBJ1-2, with TRBD1 matching over 8 bases. Per germline, CDR1 KGHSH and CDR2 LQKENI. The CDR3 is made up of 14 amino acids. Germline trimming cut 3 bases from V and 6 bases from J; bases unmatched to any gene: 6.

The rearrangement links TRBV4-3 to TRBJ1-3, with 8 positions matching TRBD1. Germline values: CDR1 LGHNA, CDR2 YSLEER. Losses at the gene ends were 3 bases for V and 6 bases for J; bases not matched to a gene: 10. This CDR3 contains 16 residues. The DNA for the CDR3 is TGCGCCAGCAGCCATTCGAACAGGGGGGACATAAACACCATATATTTT. Encoded protein: CASSHSNRGDINTIYF.

J is TRBJ1-5 and V is TRBV12-3 or TRBV12-4, with TRBD1 as a possible D gene (5 bases). The germline V and J ends were trimmed by 6 bases and 5 bases, with 11 bases remaining between them. The length of the CDR3 is 13 residues. CDR3 sequence (DNA): TGTGCCAGCAGGGCACAGGAGTATCAGCCCCAGCATTTT. Protein: CASRAQEYQPQHF.

The chain carries TRBV5-1 and TRBJ2-2; 7 bases line up with TRBD1. The V and J ends lost 3 bases and 6 bases, in that order; junction bases with no gene match: 5. There are 14 residues in the CDR3. Germline V gene sequence: CDR1 SGHRS, CDR2 YFSETQ. The CDR3 nucleotides read TGCGCCAGCAGCTGGATGACAGGGTCCGGGGAGCTGTTTTTT. Residues: CASSWMTGSGELFF. Using reference TRBV5-1 and TRBJ2-2 for the parts outside the CDR3, the full variable domain is KAGVTQTPRYLIKTRGQQVTLSCSPISGHRSVSWYQQTPGQGLQFLFEYFSETQRNKGNFPGRFSGRQFSNSRSEMNVSTLELGDSALYLCASSWMTGSGELFFGEGSRLTVL.

The V and J genes are TRBV7-6 and TRBJ1-6; maybe TRBD1 (6 bases). Trimming removed 1 base at V and 9 bases at J, with 13 bases between. CDR1 SGHVS and CDR2 FNYEAQ come from the germline V gene. The CDR3 is 15 amino acids. DNA of the CDR3: TGTGCCAGCAGCTTAGGCCAGGGGATAGGTTCACCCCTCCACTTT. Its protein is CASSLGQGIGSPLHF.

V usage is TRBV3-1 (or the pseudogene TRBV3-2) and J usage is TRBJ2-1; D unresolved. In germline, CDR1 is LGHDT, CDR2 YNNKEL (reference sequence). The CDR3 loop spans 11 amino acids. Trimming took 1 base from V and 10 from J, leaving 5 bases between them. As DNA, the CDR3 is TGTGCCAGCAGCCAAGTTGGCGAGCAGTTCTTC. Amino acids: CASSQVGEQFF.

The chain recombines TRBV21-1 with TRBJ1-3; the DNA was not compared with TRBD1, the D call given in the table. TRBV21-1 is marked as a pseudogene. The CDR3 extends over 16 amino acids. CDR3 DNA: TGTGCCAGCAGCACCCGGACAGGCGGCTTTGGAAACACCATATATTTT. This translates into CASSTRTGGFGNTIYF.

In regard to this clone: Germline is not matched at one junction end, which may reflect a read error. CDR3 nucleotide sequence: TGCGACCCCCGTCCGTACGGACAGGGTGGGTGTTCACCCCTCCACTTT. Residues: CDPRPYGQGGCSPLHF. The chain joins TRBV9 to TRBJ1-6; 8 bases fit TRBD1. The CDR3 has 16 residues. Per germline, CDR1 SGDLS and CDR2 YYNGEE.

This clone was counted a few times. The V gene is TRBV5-1, the J gene TRBJ2-7; 9 bases map to TRBD1. The CDR3 length is 14 residues. Germline V CDR1 and CDR2: SGHRS, YFSETQ. V shed 6 bases, J shed 6 bases, and the junction held 10 bases outside the gene matches. This chain's CDR3 is CASTLDRGQGEQYF. The CDR3 DNA reads as TGCGCCAGCACCCTGGACAGGGGACAAGGCGAGCAGTACTTC.

This chain uses TRBV3-1 (or the pseudogene TRBV3-2) with TRBJ2-7; TRBD1 agrees at 10 bases. The germline V gene has CDR1 LGHDT and CDR2 YNNKEL (reference sequence). The CDR3 has 16 residues. The ends lost 1 base at V and 3 bases at J; junction bases unmatched: 6. The DNA for the CDR3 is TGTGCCAGCAGCCAAGTTCACGGGACAGGGGTCTACGAGCAGTACTTC. It encodes CASSQVHGTGVYEQYF.

V and J are TRBV29-1 and TRBJ2-3, with D tentatively TRBD2 (5 bases). This CDR3 has 15 residues. CDR1 SQVTM and CDR2 ANQGSEA come from the germline V gene. Trimming took off 4 bases at V and 0 bases at J, with 14 bases between the two ends. The CDR3 loop is CSVGAQAESTDTQYF. Here the CDR3 DNA reads TGCAGCGTTGGGGCTCAAGCGGAAAGCACAGATACGCAGTATTTT.

This clone was detected only a few times. The chain uses TRBV5-1 and TRBJ1-4; 10 nucleotides match TRBD1. The CDR3 length is 14 residues. V dropped 2 bases and J dropped 8; count of bases not matched to a gene: 3. Germline V gene sequence: CDR1 SGHRS, CDR2 YFSETQ. CDR3 DNA sequence: TGCGCCAGCAGCTTCGGGACAGGGGACGAAAAACTGTTTTTT. Translated: CASSFGTGDEKLFF.

The CDR3 spells CAISESPGPDQPQHF. The CDR3, as DNA: TGTGCCATCAGTGAGTCCCCAGGTCCAGATCAGCCCCAGCATTTT. The rearrangement links TRBV10-3 to TRBJ1-5, with D uncertain. CDR3 length equals 15 residues. Germline V gives CDR1 ENHRY, CDR2 SYGVKD. Trimming shortened V by 0 bases and J by 5 bases, and 11 bases separated the two germline ends.

This clone showed up just a few times. This chain links TRBV6-5 with TRBJ1-3; D is perhaps TRBD1 (6 bases). Germline V lookup: CDR1 MNHEY, CDR2 SVGAGI. The CDR3 has 15 residues. Deletions cut 0 bases from V and 3 bases from J, with 9 bases between. CDR3: CASSYSGTNGNTIYF. The CDR3 DNA is TGTGCCAGCAGTTACTCTGGGACAAATGGAAACACCATATATTTT.

The chain employs TRBV6-4 and TRBJ2-5; possible D gene TRBD1, 7 bases. The CDR3 is 18 residues long. CDR1 MRHNA and CDR2 SNTAGT come from the germline V gene. V was cut by 5 bases and J by 2 bases, with 24 bases left in between. CDR3 coding DNA: TGTGCCAGCAGTCCTAAGGGGGCGGAGGGCTGGGGGCAAGAGACCCAGTACTTC. Protein product: CASSPKGAEGWGQETQYF.

The chain uses TRBV27 and TRBJ2-3, with TRBD1 identical over 9 bases. This CDR3 is 15 amino acids long. The trim removed 5 bases at V and 6 bases at J, leaving 9 bases unmatched. The germline V gene encodes CDR1 MNHEY and CDR2 SMNVEV (reference sequence). CDR3 coding DNA: TGTGCCAGCAGTCCAGGACAGGGGAGGGGTGATACGCAGTATTTT. Translated: CASSPGQGRGDTQYF.

V gene TRBV6-5 combines with J gene TRBJ2-5, with a possible D match to TRBD2 (6 bases). CDR3 length equals 13 residues. V dropped 7 bases and J dropped 5 bases, with 14 bases sitting between them. Germline V lookup: CDR1 MNHEY, CDR2 SVGAGI. CDR3 loop: CASKNGGRETQYF. CDR3 nucleotide sequence: TGTGCCAGCAAAAACGGGGGACGGGAGACCCAGTACTTC.

The chain has TRBV12-3 or TRBV12-4 and TRBJ1-2, with D possibly TRBD1 on 5 matching bases. The CDR3 spans 13 residues. Deletions cut 3 bases from V and 4 bases from J, with 9 bases between. CDR3 nucleotide sequence: TGTGCCAGCAGTTTCGACAGAATCTATGGCTACACCTTC. This encodes CASSFDRIYGYTF.

This clone appeared a single time. The rearrangement joins TRBV5-1 to TRBJ1-6; 10 bases fit TRBD1. J was trimmed by 5 bases and V by 3 bases; bases with no gene match: 8. The CDR3 has 17 amino acids. CDR1 is SGHRS and CDR2 is YFSETQ in the germline V gene. The CDR3 nucleotides read TGCGCCAGCAGCTCGGTGGGACAGGGGATAAATAATTCACCCCTCCACTTT. It translates to CASSSVGQGINNSPLHF.

This rearrangement joins TRBV30 to TRBJ2-1; 9 bases are shared with TRBD1. CDR3 length: 15 amino acids. Trimming took 5 bases from V and 1 from J; bases not matched to a gene: 6. Per germline, CDR1 GTSNPN and CDR2 SVGIG (reference sequence). This CDR3 is CAWDIQGASYNEQFF. As DNA, the CDR3 is TGTGCCTGGGACATACAGGGGGCTTCCTACAATGAGCAGTTCTTC.

The V call is TRBV2, the J call TRBJ1-2, with a tentative D call TRBD1 (6 bases). This CDR3 contains 14 residues. Per germline, CDR1 SNHLY and CDR2 FYNNEI. The ends were cut back, 6 bases at V and 7 bases at J, with 18 bases in the middle. CDR3 bases: TGTGCCAGCAGCGCAGGGGCATCCCCTTCTGGCTACACCTTC. Residues: CASSAGASPSGYTF.

This clone was counted only a few times. The chain joins TRBV4-3 to TRBJ2-7, with 7 bases aligning to TRBD2. Losses at the gene ends were 1 base for V and 0 bases for J; bases not matched to a gene: 3. The CDR3 totals 15 residues. Germline V gene lookup returns CDR1 LGHNA and CDR2 YSLEER. The CDR3 sequence: CASSQGAGASYEQYF. The CDR3 coding sequence is TGCGCCAGCAGCCAAGGGGCGGGAGCCTCCTACGAGCAGTACTTC.

The chain uses TRBV7-8 and TRBJ2-7; TRBD2 might be the D (5 bases). This CDR3 comprises 15 residues. Germline V lookup: CDR1 SGHVS, CDR2 FQNEAQ. The ends were cut back, 0 bases at V and 2 bases at J, with 11 bases in the middle. In DNA, the CDR3 is TGTGCCAGCAGCTTAGCGGGAGAGGGTACCTACGAGCAGTACTTC. It encodes CASSLAGEGTYEQYF. Based on the CDR3 plus reference TRBV7-8 and TRBJ2-7, the full variable domain is GAGVSQSPRYKVAKRGQDVALRCDPISGHVSLFWYQQALGQGPEFLTYFQNEAQLDKSGLPSDRFFAERPEGSVSTLKIQRTQQEDSAVYLCASSLAGEGTYEQYFGPGTRLTVT.

V usage is TRBV7-8 and J usage is TRBJ2-7, with a weak D call TRBD1 (5 bases). The CDR3 is 14 residues long. Germline lookup yields CDR1 SGHVS and CDR2 FQNEAQ. The V end lost 5 bases, the J end lost 5 bases, and 16 bases lay between the germline ends. CDR3 sequence: CASSPRTRINEQYF. CDR3 in DNA: TGTGCCAGCAGCCCCCGGACACGGATCAACGAGCAGTACTTC.